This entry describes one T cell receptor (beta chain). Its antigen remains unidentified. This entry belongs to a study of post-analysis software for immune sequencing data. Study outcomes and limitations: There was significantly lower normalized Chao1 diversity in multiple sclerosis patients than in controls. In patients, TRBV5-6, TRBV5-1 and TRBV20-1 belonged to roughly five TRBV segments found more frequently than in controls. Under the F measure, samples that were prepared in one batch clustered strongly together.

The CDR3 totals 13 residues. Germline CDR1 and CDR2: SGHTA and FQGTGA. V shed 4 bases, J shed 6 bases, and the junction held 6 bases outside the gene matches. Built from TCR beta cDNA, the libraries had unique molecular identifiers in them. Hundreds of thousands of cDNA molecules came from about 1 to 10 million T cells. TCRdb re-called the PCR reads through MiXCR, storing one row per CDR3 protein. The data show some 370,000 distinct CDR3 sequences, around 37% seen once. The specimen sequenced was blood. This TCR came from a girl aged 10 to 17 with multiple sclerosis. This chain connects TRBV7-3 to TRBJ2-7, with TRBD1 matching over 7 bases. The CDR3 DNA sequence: TGTGCCAGCAGCTCAACAGGGGTTGGCGAGCAGTACTTC. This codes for CASSSTGVGEQYF.